This T cell receptor (beta chain) was found in a study of cytomegalovirus exposure and HLA in healthy donors. Study results and caveats: Most TCR sequences were seen very rarely across donors, but some public TCRs occurred in many. A later analysis linked a missense DCLRE1C variant to TCR beta V- and J-gene trimming.

Germline V gene lookup returns CDR1 MDHEN and CDR2 SYDVKM. The CDR3 extends over 17 amino acids. J lost 3 bases, V lost 4 bases, and 12 bases had no gene match. Remarks on this clone: Its antigen is unknown. Other DNA sequences within the sample encode an identical CDR3.

Donors counted as nominally healthy when sampled, yet unrecorded immune exposures were likely. Researchers ran the PCR with 60 Vbeta and 13 Jbeta primers. Libraries were prepared by immunoSEQ multiplex PCR; TCRdb keeps only in-frame clonotypes and omits some of them. Of 220,000 or so clones listed, roughly three quarters are singletons. This sequence originates from a man aged 45 to 65 in good health and CMV-seronegative. The specimen sequenced was PBMCs. The J gene is TRBJ2-1, the V gene TRBV28; TRBD2 aligns across 7 bases. CDR3 bases: TGTGCCAGCAGTTCCGTGGCTTTGGTAGCGGGCTACAATGAGCAGTTCTTC. This encodes CASSSVALVAGYNEQFF.